This T cell receptor (beta chain) emerged from a study of blood T cell repertoires in COVID-19. Germline assignment: CDR1 SGHAT and CDR2 FQNNGV. CDR3 length: 15 amino acids. The J segment lost 2 bases and the V segment lost 5 bases, leaving 7 bases of the junction unmatched. The method was immunoSEQ multiplex PCR; TCRdb's version includes in-frame clones alone and lacks a portion of them. The table has about 300,000 clones, approximately 85% seen once; the top ten hold around 1.7%. This receptor was obtained from a woman aged 50 to 60 with acute or convalescent COVID-19. This chain joins TRBV11-2 and TRBJ2-5, with 8 bases fitting TRBD2. Sequenced: peripheral blood. DNA for the CDR3: TGTGCCAGCAGCCCGGGGGGGGGCGGTCAAGAGACCCAGTACTTC. Residues: CASSPGGGGQETQYF.